This T cell receptor (beta chain) emerged from a study of T cell responses to AZD1222 COVID-19 vaccine. Some clones are missing from TCRdb's copy, which holds only in-frame ones; the method was immunoSEQ multiplex PCR. The sample holds 110,000 or so clones, approximately 88% seen once. For this clone: Its cognate antigen is unknown.

This CDR3 region has 16 residues. Looked up from germline, CDR1 is MRHNA and CDR2 is SNTAGT. J lost 5 bases, V lost 4 bases, and 11 bases had no gene match. Study findings and constraints: The peak T cell response came first, and repertoires were sampled only after it. The donor group comprised mostly white British people and more females; the analysis possibly underestimated clonal diversity.

The chain joins TRBV6-4 to TRBJ2-1; TRBD2 matches at 7 bases. Sequencing was performed on peripheral blood, taken 28 days after the second AZD1222 dose. The sequence was obtained from an adult who received the AZD1222 COVID-19 vaccine. The DNA for the CDR3 is TGTGCCAGCAGTGCCGTGGAGAGCGGGGATCACAATGAGCAGTTCTTC. Protein product: CASSAVESGDHNEQFF.